The rows below give T cell receptor beta chains drawn from one sample of a study of OX40 agonist ivuxolimab in advanced cancers. Here immunoSEQ multiplex PCR was the method, and the copy in TCRdb shows in-frame clones only, minus some. This table holds 60,000 to 65,000 clones, approximately 91% found once. Material: CD4+ or CD8+ T cells sorted from blood, obtained in a trial of the OX40 agonist ivuxolimab. All receptors come from an adult with an advanced solid tumor such as melanoma, head and neck, liver or kidney cancer. Each CDR3 is given with its conserved first and last residue. D genes are given only for firm matches. Size values are once, few and many counts, or a class for expanded clones, and some rows have none.

V	J	D	size	DNA	CDR3
TRBV5-5	TRBJ2-6	TRBD2	NA	TGTGCCAGCAGCTTGGAACCGGGACTAGCGGGAGGATATGGGGCCAACGTCCTGACTTTC	CASSLEPGLAGGYGANVLTF
TRBV7-2	TRBJ2-3	TRBD1	NA	TGTGCCAGCAGCGGGACAGGGGGTTTAGATACGCAGTATTTT	CASSGTGGLDTQYF
TRBV5-6	TRBJ2-2	NA	NA	TGTGCCAGCAGCTTGGACGTTGGCTCAGCCTGGGCCGGGGAGCTGTTTTTT	CASSLDVGSAWAGELFF
TRBV6-5	TRBJ2-1	NA	NA	TGTGCCAGCAGCCTCCTGGGGCTCTCCAATGAGCAGTTCTTC	CASSLLGLSNEQFF
TRBV9	TRBJ2-5	NA	NA	TGTGCCAGCAGCCCGGGGCCGGGACAGGAATTCTACCAGCGGGATCGGGAGACCCAGTACTTC	CASSPGPGQEFYQRDRETQYF
TRBV28	TRBJ1-3	NA	NA	TGTGCCAGCAGCTTGGGTGGAAACACCATATATTTT	CASSLGGNTIYF
TRBV7-2	TRBJ2-1	TRBD2	NA	TGTGCCAGCAGCCTACTCTCGGGAGGATCCTACAATGAGCAGTTCTTC	CASSLLSGGSYNEQFF
TRBV28	TRBJ2-3	NA	few	TGTGCCAGCAGTCTCCCCCCCACCGAGGATCGGACGCAGTATTTT	CASSLPPTEDRTQYF
TRBV6-5	TRBJ2-7	NA	NA	TGTGCCAGCAGTGAAGGGGCAGGGTTCCACGAGCAGTACTTC	CASSEGAGFHEQYF
TRBV5-4	TRBJ2-5	NA	NA	TGTGCCAGCAGCTTCCCAGGGGAAGAGACCCAGTACTTC	CASSFPGEETQYF
TRBV7-6	TRBJ2-1	TRBD2	NA	TGTGCCAGCAGCTTACGCGGGAGGGCCGACAATGAGCAGTTCTTC	CASSLRGRADNEQFF
TRBV11-1	TRBJ2-7	TRBD2	NA	TGTGCCAGCAGCTTAGTTGCGGGAGCCAGCTCCTACGAGCAGTACTTC	CASSLVAGASSYEQYF
TRBV11-2	TRBJ2-7	NA	NA	TGTGCCAGCAGCAGGGGGACGGGCGTGGTGTACGAGCAGTACTTC	CASSRGTGVVYEQYF
TRBV6-6	TRBJ1-5	NA	NA	TGTGCCAGCAGTTACTCGATCGCGGATCAGCCCCAGCATTTT	CASSYSIADQPQHF
TRBV5-1	TRBJ1-1	NA	few	TGCGCCAGCAGCTTGTCGCCAGAGACTAGGAACACTGAAGCTTTCTTT	CASSLSPETRNTEAFF
TRBV28	TRBJ2-7	TRBD1	NA	TGTGCCAGCGGAGAACAGGGGGCGCACGAGCAGTACTTC	CASGEQGAHEQYF
TRBV5-6	TRBJ2-3	NA	NA	TGTGCCAGCAGCTTCGGGGGATCTTTTAGCACAGATACGCAGTATTTT	CASSFGGSFSTDTQYF
TRBV15	TRBJ2-5	TRBD2	NA	TGTGCCACCAGCAGAGCAAGCGGGAGGGGAGACGAGACCCAGTACTTC	CATSRASGRGDETQYF
TRBV6-5	TRBJ2-7	NA	NA	TGTGCCAGCAGTTACTCCTCTCGGTCCTACGAGCAGTACTTC	CASSYSSRSYEQYF
TRBV29-1	TRBJ2-7	NA	NA	TGCAGCGTTGAGGCAGGGGGGTACGAGCAGTACTTC	CSVEAGGYEQYF
TRBV28	TRBJ1-1	NA	NA	TGTGCCAGCAGTTTATTGGCCTCTGAAGCTTTCTTT	CASSLLASEAFF
TRBV18	TRBJ1-1	NA	NA	TGTGCCAGCTCACCTCCGGGGGCGAACACTGAAGCTTTCTTT	CASSPPGANTEAFF
TRBV5-1	TRBJ2-5	TRBD1	NA	TGCGCCAGCAGGGCTCGTGACAGGGCCCAAGAGACCCAGTACTTC	CASRARDRAQETQYF
TRBV6-5	TRBJ2-5	NA	NA	TGTGCCAGCAGTCCGCCGGACACCCAAGAGACCCAGTACTTC	CASSPPDTQETQYF
TRBV27	TRBJ2-3	NA	NA	TGTGCCAGCAGTGGGGTCACAGATACGCAGTATTTT	CASSGVTDTQYF
TRBV6-6	TRBJ1-1	NA	NA	TGTGCCAGCAGTTACACCCCTGGGGGAATGAACACTGAAGCTTTCTTT	CASSYTPGGMNTEAFF
TRBV19	TRBJ2-7	NA	once	TGTGCCAGTAGTATAGGGTCGGGTAACTCCTACGGGCAGTACTTC	CASSIGSGNSYGQYF
TRBV27	TRBJ2-7	TRBD2	NA	TGTGCCAGCAGTTCGGGGGGGCCCTACGAGCAGTACTTC	CASSSGGPYEQYF
TRBV7-9	TRBJ2-7	NA	NA	TGTGCCAGCAGCCTTACAGAAGGCGACGAGCAGTACTTC	CASSLTEGDEQYF
TRBV5-6	TRBJ2-1	TRBD2	NA	TGTGCCAGCAGCTTACTAGCGTGGAACAATGAGCAGTTCTTC	CASSLLAWNNEQFF
TRBV9	TRBJ1-1	NA	NA	TGTGCCAGCAGCGTAGTCCGAGAGAACACTGAAGCTTTCTTT	CASSVVRENTEAFF
TRBV30	TRBJ2-7	NA	NA	TGTGCCTGGAGGACTAGGAATATGCACGAGCAGTACTTC	CAWRTRNMHEQYF
TRBV5-4	TRBJ1-2	NA	NA	TGTGCCAGCAGCTTGATCAGGGGAACCTTCTATGGCTACACCTTC	CASSLIRGTFYGYTF
TRBV19	TRBJ1-2	NA	NA	TGTGCCAGTAGTGCGAACGGAGACAACTATGGCTACACCTTC	CASSANGDNYGYTF
TRBV1	TRBJ1-6	NA	NA	TGCACCAGCAGCCAAGACAGGGGGCAGCAAAATTCACCCCTCCACTTT	CTSSQDRGQQNSPLHF
TRBV27	TRBJ2-1	TRBD2	NA	TGTGCCAGCAGCACAGCGGGAGAGAGGGGTGAGCAGTTCTTC	CASSTAGERGEQFF
TRBV28	TRBJ2-3	NA	NA	TGTGCCAGCAGTCTGCCAGGGGGCACAGATACGCAGTATTTT	CASSLPGGTDTQYF
TRBV5-4	TRBJ2-7	TRBD1	NA	TGTGCCAGCAGTTGGACAGGGGGCGCTGGGTACGAGCAGTACTTC	CASSWTGGAGYEQYF
TRBV4-3	TRBJ2-7	TRBD1	NA	TGCGCCAGCAGTTCCGGGACAGGGGGCTCCTACGAGCAGTACTTC	CASSSGTGGSYEQYF
TRBV4-1	TRBJ1-3	NA	NA	TGCGCCAGCAGCCTTTCAGAGTCTTACGGAAACACCATATATTTT	CASSLSESYGNTIYF
TRBV19	TRBJ1-5	NA	NA	TGTGCCAGTAGTATGGGTGGGACACCGAGCAATCAGCCCCAGCATTTT	CASSMGGTPSNQPQHF
TRBV6-5	TRBJ2-7	TRBD2	NA	TGTGCCAGCAGTGCGGGGGAAACCTACGAGCAGTACTTC	CASSAGETYEQYF
TRBV11-3	TRBJ1-2	NA	NA	TGTGCCAGCGGCTATTTACAGGGAGGAATCTATGGCTACACCTTC	CASGYLQGGIYGYTF
TRBV7-3	TRBJ2-1	NA	NA	TGTGCCAGCAGCTTATATGCTAGCCGGAGCTCCTACAATGAGCAGTTCTTC	CASSLYASRSSYNEQFF
TRBV11-3	TRBJ1-2	NA	NA	TGTGCCAGCAGCTTAGGACAGAACTATGGCTACACCTTC	CASSLGQNYGYTF
TRBV28	TRBJ2-7	NA	NA	TGTGCCAGCAGTTCTACCTCCTACGAGCAGTACTTC	CASSSTSYEQYF
TRBV5-8	TRBJ1-4	NA	NA	TGTGCCAGCAGCTTGGGTATTTTGGATGCAACTAATGAAAAACTGTTTTTT	CASSLGILDATNEKLFF
TRBV4-2	TRBJ2-7	NA	NA	TGTGCCAGCAGCTCGGGACCGGGGGCCTACGAGCAGTACTTC	CASSSGPGAYEQYF
TRBV11-3	TRBJ2-7	TRBD2	NA	TGTGCCAGCAGCTTAGACCGGGACTATTTCTACGAGCAGTACTTC	CASSLDRDYFYEQYF
TRBV9	TRBJ1-4	TRBD1	NA	TGTGCCAGCAGCGCTCAGGGGGGAACTAATGAAAAACTGTTTTTT	CASSAQGGTNEKLFF
TRBV27	TRBJ1-2	TRBD1	few	TGTGCCAGCAGTCCCCGGACAGGGTATGATGGCTACACCTTC	CASSPRTGYDGYTF
TRBV2	TRBJ2-7	NA	once	TGTGCCAGCAGTGCGGGCGACCTTAGCTCCTACGAGCAGTACTTC	CASSAGDLSSYEQYF
TRBV4-1	TRBJ1-5	TRBD1	NA	TGCGCCAGCAGCCAAGCGCGACAGGGTGGTCAGCCCCAGCATTTT	CASSQARQGGQPQHF
TRBV7-9	TRBJ2-7	NA	once	TGTGCCAGCAGCTTAAATCGAAACGAGCAGTACTTC	CASSLNRNEQYF
TRBV28	TRBJ1-5	NA	NA	TGTGCCAGCAGTCTAAGGGCGGGGATCAGCAATCAGCCCCAGCATTTT	CASSLRAGISNQPQHF
TRBV5-8	TRBJ1-2	NA	NA	TGTGCCAGCAGCCGGAGACAGGACCCCTATGGCTACACCTTC	CASSRRQDPYGYTF
TRBV7-3	TRBJ2-2	NA	NA	TGTGCCAGCAGCTTAAGTTTCAACACCGGGGAGCTGTTTTTT	CASSLSFNTGELFF
TRBV5-6	TRBJ2-7	NA	once	TGTGCCAGCCAGCGCCAGGGCGGGGGCCCGGTCTACGAGCAGTACTTC	CASQRQGGGPVYEQYF
TRBV28	TRBJ2-5	TRBD2	NA	TGTGCCAGCACTATAGCGGGAGGGGCGGGCGAGACCCAGTACTTC	CASTIAGGAGETQYF